Listed below are T cell receptor beta chains from one sample, sequenced in a study of blood T cell repertoires in COVID-19. Profiling relied on immunoSEQ multiplex PCR, and the TCRdb table lists in-frame clones only, not all of them. Of approximately 210,000 clones in the sample, roughly 84% were seen once. Sequencing used peripheral blood. These receptors originate from a man between 40 and 49 years old with active or convalescent COVID-19. Both conserved end residues are part of each CDR3. The D gene is left open where the match is weak. Part of the rows lack a size; the others show once, few, many or a class for expanded clones.

D gene: TRBD1
J gene: TRBJ1-1
clone size: .
V gene: TRBV19
CDR3 DNA: TGTGCCAGTAGGAAACAGGGGGCGTACACTGAAGCTTTCTTT
CDR3 protein: CASRKQGAYTEAFF

D gene: .
J gene: TRBJ1-2
clone size: .
V gene: TRBV30
CDR3 DNA: TGTGCCTGGAGTGTATACGCGAACTATGGCTACACCTTC
CDR3 protein: CAWSVYANYGYTF

D gene: .
J gene: TRBJ2-1
clone size: .
V gene: TRBV5-1
CDR3 DNA: TGCGCCAGCAGATATACAGGGCTCAATGAGCAGTTCTTC
CDR3 protein: CASRYTGLNEQFF

D gene: TRBD2
J gene: TRBJ2-3
clone size: .
V gene: TRBV28
CDR3 DNA: TGTGCCAGCAGTTTATCAAGCGGGAGAGGAGATACGCAGTATTTT
CDR3 protein: CASSLSSGRGDTQYF

D gene: TRBD1
J gene: TRBJ1-2
clone size: once
V gene: TRBV29-1
CDR3 DNA: TGCAGCTCAAGTCTCGGAGGGGGCGCCGGCTATGGCTACACCTTC
CDR3 protein: CSSSLGGGAGYGYTF

D gene: .
J gene: TRBJ1-6
clone size: .
V gene: TRBV6-1
CDR3 DNA: TGTGCCAGCAGTGAACAGGGAAGGTATTCACCCCTCCACTTT
CDR3 protein: CASSEQGRYSPLHF

D gene: TRBD1
J gene: TRBJ1-2
clone size: .
V gene: TRBV27
CDR3 DNA: TGTGCCAGCAGTTCATTTCTCAGGGGGCCGGATAACTATGGCTACACCTTC
CDR3 protein: CASSSFLRGPDNYGYTF

D gene: .
J gene: TRBJ1-3
clone size: .
V gene: TRBV29-1
CDR3 DNA: TGCAGCGTTGCCGGGGGGGCCAGCGAAAACACCATATATTTT
CDR3 protein: CSVAGGASENTIYF

D gene: TRBD1
J gene: TRBJ1-1
clone size: .
V gene: TRBV19
CDR3 DNA: TGTGCCAGTACCGGACAGGGTCTGAACACTGAAGCTTTCTTT
CDR3 protein: CASTGQGLNTEAFF

D gene: .
J gene: TRBJ1-1
clone size: .
V gene: TRBV7-3
CDR3 DNA: TGTGCCAGCAAGCAGGGGTCGATCACTGAAGCTTTCTTT
CDR3 protein: CASKQGSITEAFF

D gene: TRBD1
J gene: TRBJ1-4
clone size: .
V gene: TRBV10-2
CDR3 DNA: TGCGCCAGCAGTGAGGCAGGGGGGAGAGGAGAAAAACTGTTTTTT
CDR3 protein: CASSEAGGRGEKLFF

D gene: .
J gene: TRBJ2-2
clone size: once
V gene: TRBV11-2
CDR3 DNA: TGTGCCAGCAGCTTAGTTGGACAGAAGACCGGGGAGCTGTTTTTT
CDR3 protein: CASSLVGQKTGELFF

D gene: .
J gene: TRBJ2-7
clone size: .
V gene: TRBV19
CDR3 DNA: TGTGCCAGTAGCCCGCAGGGGCCCTACAGGGAGCAGTACTTC
CDR3 protein: CASSPQGPYREQYF

D gene: .
J gene: TRBJ2-1
clone size: .
V gene: TRBV14
CDR3 DNA: TGTGCCAGCAGCCAAGATAGGGACAGGGTTCAAGCGGGAGCCCCCGATGAGCAGTTCTTC
CDR3 protein: CASSQDRDRVQAGAPDEQFF